The 13 T cell receptor beta chains reported below all come from one sample, sequenced in a study of T cell repertoires in cytomegalovirus infection. The antigens these receptors bind are not known. From the reads, TCRdb called clonotypes with MiXCR, one entry per CDR3 protein. The repertoire includes about 340,000 distinct CDR3 sequences, around 29% of them detected once, and roughly 20% sits in the top ten. This material consisted of cultured PBMCs, taken from culture after CMV antigen stimulation. These receptors were taken from a human donor in good health (CMV status not recorded). Some clones in this sample may be carry-over from other donors' samples.

This chain uses TRBV24-1 with TRBJ2-1, with a possible D match to TRBD2 (6 bases). The V gene's germline CDR1 is KGHDR and CDR2 SFDVKD. V was cut by 4 bases and J by 10 bases, with 16 bases left in between. The CDR3 totals 14 residues. The CDR3 DNA sequence: TGTGCCACCAGTGACCCCGGGACTGTGGAGGAGCAGTTCTTC. Translated: CATSDPGTVEEQFF.

The table lists this clonotype with a few counts. The V call is TRBV6-5, the J call TRBJ1-1; a weak D match, TRBD1 (6 bases). Trimming removed 7 bases from V and 1 base from J, with 13 bases in between. Germline CDR1 is MNHEY and CDR2 is SVGAGI. The CDR3 has 14 amino acids. The CDR3 DNA reads TGTGCCAGCACCCCCCCAGGGGCGAACACTGAAGCTTTCTTT. Translation: CASTPPGANTEAFF.

The V call is TRBV4-1, the J call TRBJ1-1; D is perhaps TRBD1 (6 bases). The CDR3 consists of 14 residues. CDR1 and CDR2 (germline): MGHRA, YSYEKL. Trimming took 5 bases from V and 2 from J, leaving 12 bases between them. The CDR3 bases are TGCGCCAGCAGCTACGGACAGCTTAACACTGAAGCTTTCTTT. It translates to CASSYGQLNTEAFF.

This chain uses TRBV29-1 with TRBJ1-5; possibly TRBD1 for D (6 bases). V was pared by 5 bases and J by 0 bases, with 11 bases between. This CDR3 comprises 14 residues. Germline lookup yields CDR1 SQVTM and CDR2 ANQGSEA. The CDR3 loop is CSVRTDNSNQPQHF. The CDR3 DNA sequence: TGCAGCGTTCGGACAGACAATAGCAATCAGCCCCAGCATTTT. Using reference TRBV29-1 and TRBJ1-5 for the parts outside the CDR3, the full variable domain is SAVISQKPSRDICQRGTSLTIQCQVDSQVTMMFWYRQQPGQSLTLIATANQGSEATYESGFVIDKFPISRPNLTFSTLTVSNMSPEDSSIYLCSVRTDNSNQPQHFGDGTRLSIL.

This clonotype was detected only a few times. The chain recombines TRBV7-3 with TRBJ1-1; possible D gene TRBD1, 6 bases. Germline V gene data show CDR1 as SGHTA and CDR2 as FQGTGA. The CDR3 has 18 residues. V was shortened by 5 bases and J by 3 bases, with 25 bases between the two germline ends. The DNA of the CDR3 is TGTGCCAGCAGCCCCTGGAGGGGACGGGGGCGGTGGGACACTGAAGCTTTCTTT. Its translation: CASSPWRGRGRWDTEAFF. The full variable domain, with the rest looked up from reference TRBV7-3 and TRBJ1-1, is GAGVSQTPSNKVTEKGKYVELRCDPISGHTALYWYRQSLGQGPEFLIYFQGTGAADDSGLPNDRFFAVRPEGSVSTLKIQRTERGDSAVYLCASSPWRGRGRWDTEAFFGQGTRLTVV.

This clonotype showed up just a few times. This chain links TRBV20-1 with TRBJ2-1; TRBD2 agrees at 11 bases. CDR3 length equals 17 residues. The germline V gene has CDR1 DFQATT and CDR2 SNEGSKA (reference sequence). Trimming cost V 5 bases and J 1 base; bases outside gene matches: 10. The CDR3 reads CSAPDTSGSGSYNEQFF. The DNA of the CDR3 is TGCAGTGCTCCGGATACTAGCGGGAGTGGTTCCTACAATGAGCAGTTCTTC.

The chain couples TRBV10-3 to TRBJ1-2, with no clear D. Germline V gene sequence: CDR1 ENHRY, CDR2 SYGVKD. The CDR3 length is 15 residues. V lost 2 bases to trimming and J lost 6 bases, with 16 bases between them. The CDR3 nucleotides are TGTGCCATCAGTGAGCGGGATTCCGGGAGCCATGGCTACACCTTC. Protein sequence: CAISERDSGSHGYTF.

Here the CDR3 reads CASSLGGVVYNEQFF. The CDR3 region has the DNA TGTGCCAGCAGCTTGGGCGGGGTCGTCTACAATGAGCAGTTCTTC. The chain carries TRBV5-5 and TRBJ2-1; tentative D call: TRBD2 (6 bases). CDR1 and CDR2 from the germline V gene are SGHKS and YYEKEE (reference sequence). The V end lost 0 bases, the J end lost 3 bases, and 10 bases lay between the germline ends. CDR3 length equals 15 residues.

This clonotype was observed a handful of times. V gene TRBV11-1 combines with J gene TRBJ1-1; no firm D call. V lost 4 bases and J 1 base, leaving 10 bases between the germline ends. Looked up from germline, CDR1 is SGHAT and CDR2 is FQDESV (reference sequence). The CDR3 is 14 residues long. DNA for the CDR3: TGTGCCAGCAGCTCGACCGCGACGAACACTGAAGCTTTCTTT. It yields the protein CASSSTATNTEAFF. Using reference TRBV11-1 and TRBJ1-1 for the parts outside the CDR3, the full variable domain is EAEVAQSPRYKITEKSQAVAFWCDPISGHATLYWYRQILGQGPELLVQFQDESVVDDSQLPKDRFSAERLKGVDSTLKIQPAELGDSAMYLCASSSTATNTEAFFGQGTRLTVV.

In its sample, this clonotype was seen a few times. The chain joins TRBV5-3 to TRBJ2-5; D is uncertain. TRBV5-3 is recorded as an ORF, its role being uncertain. The CDR3 covers 14 residues. Trimming shortened V by 8 bases and J by 5 bases, and 19 bases separated the two germline ends. CDR3 sequence: CASSPSMGWETQYF. Written as DNA, the CDR3 is TGTGCCAGCAGCCCCTCGATGGGGTGGGAGACCCAGTACTTC.

The chain combines TRBV6-2 or TRBV6-3 with TRBJ2-5; D is unresolved. In germline, CDR1 is MNHEY, CDR2 SVGEGT. Trimming removed 0 bases at V and 5 bases at J, with 7 bases between. The length of the CDR3 is 13 residues. The CDR3 region is CASSYSRAETQYF. In nucleotides, the CDR3 is TGTGCCAGCAGTTACTCTCGCGCGGAGACCCAGTACTTC.

This clonotype showed up many times. V is TRBV7-6 and J is TRBJ1-2; D gene unclear. CDR1 is SGHVS and CDR2 is FNYEAQ in the germline V gene. The CDR3 is 15 residues long. V dropped 5 bases and J dropped 5 bases, with 18 bases sitting between them. CDR3 amino acids: CASSPDPRAGYGYTF. The CDR3 coding sequence is TGTGCCAGCAGCCCAGACCCCCGGGCAGGATATGGCTACACCTTC. Using reference TRBV7-6 and TRBJ1-2 for the parts outside the CDR3, the full variable domain is GAGVSQSPRYKVTKRGQDVALRCDPISGHVSLYWYRQALGQGPEFLTYFNYEAQQDKSGLPNDRFSAERPEGSISTLTIQRTEQRDSAMYRCASSPDPRAGYGYTFGSGTRLTVV.

Only a few counts were recorded for this clonotype. The rearrangement links TRBV4-1 to TRBJ2-4, with a weak D call TRBD2 (5 bases). CDR3 length: 14 amino acids. Germline values: CDR1 MGHRA, CDR2 YSYEKL. Trimming removed 0 bases at V and 8 bases at J, with 11 bases between. CDR3 sequence: CASSQDPSKDIQYF. DNA for the CDR3: TGCGCCAGCAGCCAAGATCCTAGCAAGGACATTCAGTACTTC.